Included here is one TCR beta chain sequence, with context. Its antigen remains unidentified. The PCR ran on 60 Vbeta and 13 Jbeta primers. Repertoires were generated with immunoSEQ multiplex PCR, while TCRdb's copy carries only in-frame clones and drops some. The repertoire holds 150,000 to 200,000 clones, about three quarters seen once, with approximately 3.1% in the top ten. The sample originates from a study of cytomegalovirus exposure and HLA in healthy donors. General study points: For most TCR sequences rarity was the rule, although some public TCRs occurred in many donors. The Asian-associated ancestry cluster reportedly had fewer N-insertions than the roughly 670-donor mean in a later analysis. Earlier analysis found most TCR beta V segments productive about 87% or about 30% of the time. Reportedly, TCR beta sequences accurately predicted HLA-A and HLA-B alleles in most subjects.

The sample taken for sequencing was PBMCs. This sequence was found in a woman between 40 and 55 years old in good health and CMV-seronegative.

The CDR3 DNA sequence: TGCGCCAGCACCAACAATGATAACAGGGGTGGTGAAGCTTTCTTT. Protein product: CASTNNDNRGGEAFF. The V and J genes are TRBV10-1 and TRBJ1-1, with TRBD1 identical over 7 bases. Germline V CDR1 and CDR2: WNHNN, SYGVQD (reference sequence). CDR3 length: 15 residues. The V gene end was trimmed by 7 bases and the J gene end by 7 bases; junction bases not matched to a gene: 15.